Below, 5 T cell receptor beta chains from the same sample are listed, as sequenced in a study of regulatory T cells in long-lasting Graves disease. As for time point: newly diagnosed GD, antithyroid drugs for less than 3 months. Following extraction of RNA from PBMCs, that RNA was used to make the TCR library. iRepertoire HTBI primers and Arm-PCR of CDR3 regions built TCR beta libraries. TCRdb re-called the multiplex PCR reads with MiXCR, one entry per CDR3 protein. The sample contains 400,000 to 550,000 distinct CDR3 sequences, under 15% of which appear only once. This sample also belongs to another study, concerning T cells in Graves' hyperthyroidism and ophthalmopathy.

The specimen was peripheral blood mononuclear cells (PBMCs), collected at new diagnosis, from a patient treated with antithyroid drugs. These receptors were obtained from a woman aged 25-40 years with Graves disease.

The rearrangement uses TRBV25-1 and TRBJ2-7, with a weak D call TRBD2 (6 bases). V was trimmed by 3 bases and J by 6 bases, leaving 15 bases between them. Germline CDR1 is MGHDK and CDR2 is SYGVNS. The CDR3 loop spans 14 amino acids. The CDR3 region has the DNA TGTGCCAGCAGTGATTCCGGAGGGCCGCGCGAGCAGTACTTC. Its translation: CASSDSGGPREQYF.

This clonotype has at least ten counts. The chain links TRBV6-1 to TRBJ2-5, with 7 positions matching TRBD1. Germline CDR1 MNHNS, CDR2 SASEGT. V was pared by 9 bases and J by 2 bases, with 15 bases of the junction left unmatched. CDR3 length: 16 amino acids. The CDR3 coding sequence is TGTGCCAGTCAACTAGACAGGGATCGCATTCAAGAGACCCAGTACTTC. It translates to CASQLDRDRIQETQYF.

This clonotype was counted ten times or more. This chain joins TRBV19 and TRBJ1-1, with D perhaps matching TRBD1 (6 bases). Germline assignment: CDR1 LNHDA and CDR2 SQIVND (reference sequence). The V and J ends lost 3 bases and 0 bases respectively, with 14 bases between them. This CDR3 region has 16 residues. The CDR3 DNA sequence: TGTGCCAGTAGTATTGTTACCGGACAGCTGAACACTGAAGCTTTCTTT. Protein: CASSIVTGQLNTEAFF.

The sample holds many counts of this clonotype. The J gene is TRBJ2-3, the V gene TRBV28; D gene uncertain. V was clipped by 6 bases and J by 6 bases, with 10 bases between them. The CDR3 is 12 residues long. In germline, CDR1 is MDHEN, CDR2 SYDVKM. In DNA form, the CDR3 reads TGTGCCAGCAGCATAATTGGGGATACGCAGTATTTT. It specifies CASSIIGDTQYF.

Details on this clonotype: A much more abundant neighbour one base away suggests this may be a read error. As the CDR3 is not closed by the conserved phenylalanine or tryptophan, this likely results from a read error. The CDR3 nucleotides read TGCAGTGCTGCCGACTCGGGACTATCCTACAATGAGCAGTTCCTC. As protein: CSAADSGLSYNEQFL. The chain has TRBV20-1 and TRBJ2-1, with 7 bases lining up with TRBD2. Per germline, CDR1 DFQATT and CDR2 SNEGSKA (reference sequence). The CDR3 length is 15 residues. V gave up 5 bases and J gave up 1 base; unmatched junction bases: 8.